This entry describes one TCR beta chain. The antigen remains undetermined. This specimen comes from a study of CD8 T cells in ankylosing spondylitis. Broader study findings: Ankylosing spondylitis blood appeared to carry a characteristic TCR beta motif of roughly eight highly homologous variants. Existing reports had already noted some motif variants in reactive arthritis synovial fluid and blood. As reported, disease-linked clones showed significant enrichment in matched ankylosing spondylitis synovial fluid.

Quantitative 5'-RACE was performed with molecular barcodes, and it yielded the TCR beta libraries. From the 5' RACE reads, TCRdb called clonotypes with MiXCR, one entry per CDR3 protein. The profile covers about 360,000 distinct CDR3 sequences, with around 20% appearing a single time and around 14% taken by the ten largest. Deletions cut 3 bases from V and 7 bases from J, with 19 bases between. This CDR3 comprises 14 residues. The germline V gene has CDR1 DFQATT and CDR2 SNEGSKA (reference sequence). The rearrangement links TRBV20-1 to TRBJ2-7, with D unclear. This TCR derives from a male donor with ankylosing spondylitis or in good health (not recorded which). Specimen: blood, either unsorted or a sorted T cell fraction (not recorded which). This chain's CDR3 is CSASLRQDMREQYF. CDR3 nucleotides: TGCAGTGCTAGTCTTCGGCAGGATATGAGAGAGCAGTACTTC.